The clone carrying this T cell receptor beta chain was seen a handful of times. Its target is unknown. Alongside a J-beta primer mix, a sample-barcoded 5' primer served in a second PCR lasting about 7 to 12 cycles. Each single sample gave us at least 2.5 million CDR3-containing paired-end reads. TCRdb re-analysed the 5' RACE reads in MiXCR, keeping a single row per CDR3 protein. This table holds over a million distinct CDR3 sequences, 35% to 45% found once. V lost 3 bases and J 3 bases, leaving 16 bases between the germline ends. Germline V gene data show CDR1 as SGHDT and CDR2 as YYEEEE. This CDR3 is built from 15 residues. Each sample used at least 6.5 million PBMCs. This entry is derived from a study of blood T cells in healthy people across ages. Study observations and caveats: Donors of long life had a larger count of naive CD4+ cells and greater diversity than aged donors. Donor CMV status was unknown, possibly confounding expanded clonotype changes.

The chain recombines TRBV5-6 with TRBJ2-7; possibly TRBD2 for D (5 bases). The TCR sequence derives from a woman aged 18 to 35 in good health. Input material: blood. Written as DNA, the CDR3 is TGTGCCAGCAGCTGGGAGCGAAAAGAATTCTACGAGCAGTACTTC. Translated, it gives CASSWERKEFYEQYF.